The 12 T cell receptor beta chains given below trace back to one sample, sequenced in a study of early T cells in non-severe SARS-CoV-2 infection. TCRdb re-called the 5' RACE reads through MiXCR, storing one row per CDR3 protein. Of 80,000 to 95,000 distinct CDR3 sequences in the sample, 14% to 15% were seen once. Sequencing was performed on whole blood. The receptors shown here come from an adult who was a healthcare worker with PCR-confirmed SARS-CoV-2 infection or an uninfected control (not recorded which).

For the CDR3, the DNA is TGCAGCGTTGTTGTTAGAGGACAGAGCCTTAATGAGCAGTTCTTC. This codes for CSVVVRGQSLNEQFF. This sequence joins TRBV29-1 and TRBJ2-1; the D gene is possibly TRBD1 (6 bases). Germline V gives CDR1 SQVTM, CDR2 ANQGSEA. V was pared by 4 bases and J by 7 bases, with 20 bases between. The CDR3 runs to 15 residues.

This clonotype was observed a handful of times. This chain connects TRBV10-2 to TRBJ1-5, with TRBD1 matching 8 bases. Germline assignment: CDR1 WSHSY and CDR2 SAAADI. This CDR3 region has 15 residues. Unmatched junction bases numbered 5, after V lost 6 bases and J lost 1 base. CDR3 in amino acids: CASSKGQGSNQPQHF. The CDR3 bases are TGCGCCAGCAGCAAAGGACAGGGAAGCAATCAGCCCCAGCATTTT.

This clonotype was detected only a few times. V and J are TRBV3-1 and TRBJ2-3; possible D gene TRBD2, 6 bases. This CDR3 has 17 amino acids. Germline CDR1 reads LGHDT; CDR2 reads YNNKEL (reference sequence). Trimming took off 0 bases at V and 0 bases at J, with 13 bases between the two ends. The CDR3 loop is CASSQDLKSGSTDTQYF. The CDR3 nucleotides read TGTGCCAGCAGCCAAGATCTAAAGAGCGGGAGCACAGATACGCAGTATTTT.

The CDR3 loop is CASRGQVHEQFF. Written as DNA, the CDR3 is TGTGCCAGCAGGGGACAGGTGCATGAGCAGTTCTTC. The genes are TRBV28 and TRBJ2-1, with TRBD1 matching over 8 bases. CDR3 length: 12 amino acids. Trimming at V came to 6 bases and at J to 8 bases, leaving 3 bases not matched to a gene. CDR1 is MDHEN and CDR2 is SYDVKM in the germline V gene.

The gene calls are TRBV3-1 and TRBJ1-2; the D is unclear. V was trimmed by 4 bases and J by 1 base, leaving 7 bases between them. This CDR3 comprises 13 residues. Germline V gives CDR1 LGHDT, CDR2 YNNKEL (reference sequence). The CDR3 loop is CASSREGNYGYTF. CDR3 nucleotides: TGTGCCAGCAGCCGTGAGGGTAACTATGGCTACACCTTC. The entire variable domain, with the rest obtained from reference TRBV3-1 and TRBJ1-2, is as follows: DTAVSQTPKYLVTQMGNDKSIKCEQNLGHDTMYWYKQDSKKFLKIMFSYNNKELIINETVPNRFSPKSPDKAHLNLHINSLELGDSAVYFCASSREGNYGYTFGSGTRLTVV.

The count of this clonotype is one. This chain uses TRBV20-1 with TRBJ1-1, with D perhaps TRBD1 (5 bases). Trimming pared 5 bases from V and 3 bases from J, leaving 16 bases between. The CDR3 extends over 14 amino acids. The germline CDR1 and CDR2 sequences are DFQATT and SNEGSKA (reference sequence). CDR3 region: CSAQSGGGDTEAFF. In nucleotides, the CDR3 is TGCAGTGCTCAGTCCGGGGGAGGGGACACTGAAGCTTTCTTT.

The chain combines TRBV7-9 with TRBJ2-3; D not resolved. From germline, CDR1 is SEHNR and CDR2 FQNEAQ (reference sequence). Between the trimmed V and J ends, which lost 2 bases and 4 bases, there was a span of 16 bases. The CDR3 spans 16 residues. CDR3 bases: TGTGCCAGCAGCTTAATTAAGGGCTCGTGGCCAGATACGCAGTATTTT. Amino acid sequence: CASSLIKGSWPDTQYF.

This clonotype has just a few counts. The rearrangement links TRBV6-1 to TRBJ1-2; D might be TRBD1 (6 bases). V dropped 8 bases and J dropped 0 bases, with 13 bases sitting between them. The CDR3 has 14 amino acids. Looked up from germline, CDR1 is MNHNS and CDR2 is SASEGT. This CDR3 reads CASVRTDTNYGYTF. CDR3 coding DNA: TGTGCCAGCGTCCGGACAGATACTAACTATGGCTACACCTTC.

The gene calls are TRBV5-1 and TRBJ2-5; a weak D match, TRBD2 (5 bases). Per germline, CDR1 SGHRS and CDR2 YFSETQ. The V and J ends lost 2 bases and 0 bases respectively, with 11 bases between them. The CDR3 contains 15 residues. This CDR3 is CASSLFPGNQETQYF. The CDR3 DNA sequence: TGCGCCAGCAGCTTATTCCCGGGAAACCAAGAGACCCAGTACTTC.

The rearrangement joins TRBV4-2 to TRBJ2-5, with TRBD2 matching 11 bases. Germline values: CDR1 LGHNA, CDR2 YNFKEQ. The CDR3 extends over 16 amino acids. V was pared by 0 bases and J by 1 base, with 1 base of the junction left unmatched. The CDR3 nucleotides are TGTGCCAGCAGCCAAGATGGGACTAGCGGCCAAGAGACCCAGTACTTC. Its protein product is CASSQDGTSGQETQYF.

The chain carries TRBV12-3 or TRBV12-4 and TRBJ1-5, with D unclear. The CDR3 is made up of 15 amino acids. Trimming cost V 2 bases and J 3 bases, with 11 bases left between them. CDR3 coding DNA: TGTGCCAGCAGTTTATCTTGGGAGATCAATCAGCCCCAGCATTTT. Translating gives CASSLSWEINQPQHF.

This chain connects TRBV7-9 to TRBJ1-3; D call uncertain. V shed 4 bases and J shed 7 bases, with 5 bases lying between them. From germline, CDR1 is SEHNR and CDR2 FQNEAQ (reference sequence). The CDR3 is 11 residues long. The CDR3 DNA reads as TGTGCCAGCAGCTCCTCGAACACCATATATTTT. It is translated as CASSSSNTIYF.